This T cell receptor (beta chain) is from a study of OX40 agonist ivuxolimab in advanced cancers. In the study overall: The dose-escalation group included hepatocellular carcinoma, melanoma, renal cell carcinoma and head and neck cancer. General observations from the study: Expansion of clones was among the lowest in partial responders at 0.1-3.0 mg/kg.

The protocol was immunoSEQ multiplex PCR, while the TCRdb copy is restricted to in-frame clones and leaves out a portion. The table has around 50,000 clones, approximately 90% seen once. After removal of 3 bases from V and 6 bases from J, the junction contained 9 bases not matched to a gene. The CDR3 consists of 14 residues. The germline V gene encodes CDR1 SQVTM and CDR2 ANQGSEA. Note on this clone: Its antigen remains unknown.

The chain employs TRBV29-1 and TRBJ1-2; 8 bases are shared with TRBD1. Sequencing used CD4+ or CD8+ T cells sorted from blood, obtained in a trial of the OX40 agonist ivuxolimab. The receptor was isolated from an adult with an advanced solid tumor such as melanoma, head and neck, liver or kidney cancer. The chain's CDR3 is CSVEQGAPKDGYTF. CDR3 in DNA: TGCAGCGTTGAGCAGGGGGCGCCCAAGGATGGCTACACCTTC.